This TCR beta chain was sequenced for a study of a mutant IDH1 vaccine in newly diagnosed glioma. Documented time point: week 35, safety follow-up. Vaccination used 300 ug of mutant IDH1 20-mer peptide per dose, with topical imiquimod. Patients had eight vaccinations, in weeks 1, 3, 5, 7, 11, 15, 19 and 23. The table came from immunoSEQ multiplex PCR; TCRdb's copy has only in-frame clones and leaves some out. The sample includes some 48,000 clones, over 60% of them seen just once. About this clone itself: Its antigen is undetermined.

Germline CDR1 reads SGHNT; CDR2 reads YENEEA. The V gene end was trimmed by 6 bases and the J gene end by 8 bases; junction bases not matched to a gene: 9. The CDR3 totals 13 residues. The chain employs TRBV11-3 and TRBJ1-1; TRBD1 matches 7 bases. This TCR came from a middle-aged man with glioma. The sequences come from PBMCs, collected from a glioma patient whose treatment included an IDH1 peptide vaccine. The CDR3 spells CASSPGGLKEAFF. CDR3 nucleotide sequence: TGTGCCAGCAGTCCAGGGGGGCTTAAAGAAGCTTTCTTT.